The clone carrying this T cell receptor (beta chain) turned up a few times. The target antigen is unknown. This sample is part of a study of T cells in narcolepsy. Study-wide results and caveats: Same-patient CSF and blood CD4+ T cell clonotypes included HCRT-specific and TRIB2-specific autoreactive ones.

The CDR3 is 19 residues long. Germline V gene lookup returns CDR1 KGHSH and CDR2 LQKENI. The ends lost 3 bases at V and 1 base at J; junction bases unmatched: 17. Assay: immunoSEQ multiplex PCR; the TCRdb copy retains only in-frame clones and omits some. The sample shows about 22,000 clones, over 70% of them seen only once. The clonotype was recovered from a human donor in good health. This chain uses TRBV18 with TRBJ1-2; 7 nucleotides line up with TRBD1. The specimen was memory (CD45RA-) CD4+ T cells from blood. The CDR3 sequence is CASSPLLLRDSPNNYGYTF. CDR3 bases: TGTGCCAGCTCACCCCTTCTTCTCCGGGACAGCCCGAATAACTATGGCTACACCTTC.